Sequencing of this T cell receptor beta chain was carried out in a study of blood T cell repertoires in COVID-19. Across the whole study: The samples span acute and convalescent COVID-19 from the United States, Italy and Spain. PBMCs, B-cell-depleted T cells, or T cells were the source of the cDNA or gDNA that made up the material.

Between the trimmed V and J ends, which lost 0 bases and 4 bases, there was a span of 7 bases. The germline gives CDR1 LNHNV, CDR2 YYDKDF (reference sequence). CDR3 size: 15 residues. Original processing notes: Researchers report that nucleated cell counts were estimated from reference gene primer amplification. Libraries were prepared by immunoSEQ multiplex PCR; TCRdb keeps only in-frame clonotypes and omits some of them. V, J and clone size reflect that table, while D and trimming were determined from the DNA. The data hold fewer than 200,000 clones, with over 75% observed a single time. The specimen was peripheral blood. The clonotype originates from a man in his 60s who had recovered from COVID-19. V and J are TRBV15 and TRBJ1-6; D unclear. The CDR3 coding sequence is TGTGCCACCAGCAGAGATATGCAGTATAATTCACCCCTCCACTTT. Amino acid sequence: CATSRDMQYNSPLHF.